Shown below are 32 T cell receptor beta chains from a single sample sequenced in a study of blood T cell repertoires in COVID-19. The assay was immunoSEQ multiplex PCR, and TCRdb's table has in-frame clones only and misses some. The repertoire consists of 470,000 or so clones, with around nine tenths occurring once and the leading ten covering more than 4%. Sequenced input: peripheral blood. The receptors come from a woman in her 30s with acute or convalescent COVID-19.

The chain combines TRBV28 with TRBJ1-4, with TRBD1 as a possible D gene (6 bases). The CDR3 is made up of 16 amino acids. Per the germline V gene, CDR1 is MDHEN and CDR2 is SYDVKM. Deletions cut 3 bases from V and 8 bases from J, with 19 bases between. CDR3: CASSFSTGKVGEKLFF. CDR3 DNA sequence: TGTGCCAGCAGTTTTTCGACAGGCAAGGTTGGGGAAAAACTGTTTTTT.

The rearrangement joins TRBV6-5 to TRBJ1-4; 7 bases match TRBD1. This CDR3 region has 14 residues. After removal of 5 bases from V and 8 bases from J, the junction contained 8 bases not matched to a gene. CDR1 MNHEY and CDR2 SVGAGI come from the germline V gene. CDR3 amino acids: CASSTRGHGEKLFF. CDR3 coding DNA: TGTGCCAGCAGTACGAGGGGGCACGGGGAAAAACTGTTTTTT.

The V gene is TRBV27, the J gene TRBJ1-2; possibly TRBD1 for D (5 bases). Germline lookup yields CDR1 MNHEY and CDR2 SMNVEV (reference sequence). The V end lost 5 bases, the J end lost 3 bases, and 10 bases lay between the germline ends. The CDR3 has 13 residues. The CDR3: CASSPWGDYGYTF. The CDR3 nucleotides are TGTGCCAGCAGTCCCTGGGGGGACTATGGCTACACCTTC.

The V call is TRBV3-1 (or the pseudogene TRBV3-2), the J call TRBJ1-1; D uncertain. The V gene's germline CDR1 is LGHDT and CDR2 YNNKEL (reference sequence). The CDR3 has 13 amino acids. V was clipped by 8 bases and J by 3 bases, with 13 bases between them. The CDR3 region is CASAEGRYTEAFF. The CDR3 DNA reads TGTGCCAGCGCTGAGGGTAGATACACTGAAGCTTTCTTT.

The rearrangement links TRBV6-7 to TRBJ1-1; TRBD1 might be the D (5 bases). TRBV6-7 is flagged as an ORF with uncertain function. V gave up 5 bases and J gave up 2 bases, with 9 bases separating them. The CDR3 is 13 amino acids. CDR3 nucleotide sequence: TGTGCCAGCAGTCCGGGACTAAACACTGAAGCTTTCTTT. It is translated as CASSPGLNTEAFF.

J is TRBJ2-6 and V is TRBV9, with TRBD1 as a possible D gene (5 bases). V dropped 4 bases and J dropped 0 bases, with 8 bases sitting between them. This CDR3 has 15 residues. CDR1 is SGDLS and CDR2 is YYNGEE in the germline V gene. The chain's CDR3 is CASSFRDSGANVLTF. For the CDR3, the DNA is TGTGCCAGCAGCTTCAGGGACTCTGGGGCCAACGTCCTGACTTTC.

The chain recombines TRBV5-6 with TRBJ2-5; no clear D gene. The CDR3 contains 15 residues. The ends were cut back, 4 bases at V and 4 bases at J, with 17 bases in the middle. CDR1 SGHDT and CDR2 YYEEEE come from the germline V gene. The CDR3 loop is CASSTNPRGGETQYF. As DNA, the CDR3 is TGTGCCAGCAGCACGAATCCCCGAGGTGGAGAGACCCAGTACTTC. Full variable domain (rest looked up from reference TRBV5-6 and TRBJ2-5): DAGVTQSPTHLIKTRGQQVTLRCSPKSGHDTVSWYQQALGQGPQFIFQYYEEEERQRGNFPDRFSGHQFPNYSSELNVNALLLGDSALYLCASSTNPRGGETQYFGPGTRLLVL.

The V call is TRBV29-1, the J call TRBJ1-3, with no clear D. CDR1 and CDR2 (germline): SQVTM, ANQGSEA. With 5 bases removed from V and 0 bases from J, the gap between germline ends came to 5 bases. CDR3 length: 12 residues. The CDR3 nucleotides read TGCAGCGTTATACACTCTGGAAACACCATATATTTT. Its translation: CSVIHSGNTIYF. Full variable domain (missing parts from reference TRBV29-1 and TRBJ1-3): SAVISQKPSRDICQRGTSLTIQCQVDSQVTMMFWYRQQPGQSLTLIATANQGSEATYESGFVIDKFPISRPNLTFSTLTVSNMSPEDSSIYLCSVIHSGNTIYFGEGSWLTVV.

This clone was observed a single time. The genes are TRBV6-5 and TRBJ1-2; 8 bases line up with TRBD1. Per germline, CDR1 MNHEY and CDR2 SVGAGI. This CDR3 region has 15 residues. The V segment lost 5 bases and the J segment 1 base; nucleotides outside the gene matches: 6. CDR3 region: CASSRGQVVNYGYTF. As DNA, the CDR3 is TGTGCCAGCAGTAGGGGACAGGTGGTTAACTATGGCTACACCTTC.

The chain recombines TRBV12-3 or TRBV12-4 with TRBJ2-5; 8 bases line up with TRBD1. The CDR3 has 12 residues. Losses at the gene ends were 10 bases for V and 5 bases for J; bases not matched to a gene: 6. The CDR3 loop is CATQGARETQYF. In DNA, the CDR3 is TGTGCCACGCAGGGGGCGCGGGAGACCCAGTACTTC.

This rearrangement joins TRBV5-1 to TRBJ2-1; 9 bases agree with TRBD1. V lost 1 base to trimming and J lost 5 bases; unmatched junction nucleotides: 7. The CDR3 sequence is 16 residues long. Germline V CDR1 and CDR2: SGHRS, YFSETQ. The DNA of the CDR3 is TGCGCCAGCAGCTTGTTGGGACAGGGTACCCACAATGAGCAGTTCTTC. Translation: CASSLLGQGTHNEQFF. The whole variable domain, remainder taken from reference TRBV5-1 and TRBJ2-1, is KAGVTQTPRYLIKTRGQQVTLSCSPISGHRSVSWYQQTPGQGLQFLFEYFSETQRNKGNFPGRFSGRQFSNSRSEMNVSTLELGDSALYLCASSLLGQGTHNEQFFGPGTRLTVL.

This chain uses TRBV10-1 with TRBJ1-3, with 7 positions matching TRBD1. Unmatched junction bases numbered 6, after V lost 3 bases and J lost 1 base. This CDR3 is built from 16 residues. The V gene's germline CDR1 is WNHNN and CDR2 SYGVQD (reference sequence). In nucleotides, the CDR3 is TGCGCCAGCAGTGATAACCAGGGGGTTTCTGGAAACACCATATATTTT. Protein: CASSDNQGVSGNTIYF.

V is TRBV27 and J is TRBJ2-7; D is uncertain. The germline gives CDR1 MNHEY, CDR2 SMNVEV (reference sequence). V gave up 1 base and J gave up 6 bases, with 13 bases separating them. The CDR3 extends over 14 amino acids. The CDR3: CASSLLASTSEQYF. The CDR3 nucleotides read TGTGCCAGCAGTTTATTAGCCTCGACCAGCGAGCAGTACTTC.

This chain joins TRBV6-6 and TRBJ1-2; 7 bases agree with TRBD1. Trimming at V came to 5 bases and at J to 4 bases, leaving 4 bases not matched to a gene. The germline gives CDR1 MNHNY, CDR2 SVGAGI (reference sequence). This CDR3 has 13 residues. The CDR3 coding sequence is TGTGCCAGCAGTAGTGACAGGGTCTATGGCTACACCTTC. This codes for CASSSDRVYGYTF.

The chain combines TRBV4-2 with TRBJ1-5, with 9 bases fitting TRBD1. The trim removed 2 bases at V and 5 bases at J, leaving 7 bases unmatched. Germline V gives CDR1 LGHNA, CDR2 YNFKEQ. The CDR3 sequence is 16 residues long. CDR3 protein: CASSQMGQGLDQPQHF. CDR3 nucleotide sequence: TGTGCCAGCAGCCAAATGGGACAGGGATTGGATCAGCCCCAGCATTTT.

The rearrangement links TRBV27 to TRBJ2-1, with D possibly TRBD1 on 5 matching bases. Trimming took off 5 bases at V and 8 bases at J, with 19 bases between the two ends. CDR3 length equals 15 residues. Germline CDR1 is MNHEY and CDR2 is SMNVEV (reference sequence). This chain's CDR3 is CASSPETAAPYEQFF. Written as DNA, the CDR3 is TGTGCCAGCAGTCCGGAGACAGCCGCCCCATATGAGCAGTTCTTC.

The chain recombines TRBV18 with TRBJ2-1; 12 bases fit TRBD2. In germline, CDR1 is KGHSH, CDR2 LQKENI. Unmatched junction bases numbered 9, after V lost 3 bases and J lost 6 bases. CDR3 length: 17 amino acids. The CDR3 loop reads CASSPQGLAGGSNEQFF. The CDR3, as DNA: TGTGCCAGCTCACCCCAGGGTCTAGCGGGGGGGTCCAATGAGCAGTTCTTC.

The V and J genes are TRBV3-1 (or the pseudogene TRBV3-2) and TRBJ1-6, with 9 nucleotides matching TRBD1. The CDR3 has 15 amino acids. The ends lost 3 bases at V and 7 bases at J; junction bases unmatched: 4. Germline V gene sequence: CDR1 LGHDT, CDR2 YNNKEL (reference sequence). The CDR3 here is CASSHSGQGNSPLHF. CDR3 sequence (DNA): TGTGCCAGCAGCCACTCGGGACAGGGCAATTCACCCCTCCACTTT.

V gene TRBV29-1 combines with J gene TRBJ1-2; TRBD1 is a possible D gene (5 bases). Germline CDR1 and CDR2: SQVTM and ANQGSEA. The CDR3 spans 12 residues. Trimming shortened V by 3 bases and J by 8 bases, and 13 bases separated the two germline ends. CDR3: CSVDWQGLGYTF. The CDR3 DNA follows: TGCAGCGTTGATTGGCAGGGTCTCGGCTACACCTTC.

The V and J genes are TRBV3-1 (or the pseudogene TRBV3-2) and TRBJ2-5; possibly TRBD2 for D (5 bases). V was shortened by 2 bases and J by 10 bases, with 8 bases between the two germline ends. This CDR3 spans 11 amino acids. Per the germline V gene, CDR1 is LGHDT and CDR2 is YNNKEL (reference sequence). The CDR3 reads CASSQSSLQYF. The CDR3 nucleotides are TGTGCCAGCAGCCAATCTAGCCTCCAGTACTTC.

This sequence joins TRBV11-3 and TRBJ2-7, with TRBD1 matching over 11 bases. The J segment lost 5 bases and the V segment lost 4 bases, leaving 4 bases of the junction unmatched. Looked up from germline, CDR1 is SGHNT and CDR2 is YENEEA. The CDR3 runs to 14 residues. Here the CDR3 reads CASSWGQGDHEQYF. In nucleotides, the CDR3 is TGTGCCAGCAGCTGGGGACAGGGGGACCACGAGCAGTACTTC.

The CDR3 reads CASSLGQYTGELFF. CDR3 bases: TGCGCCAGCAGCTTAGGACAGTACACCGGGGAGCTGTTTTTT. The V gene is TRBV5-1, the J gene TRBJ2-2; possible D gene TRBD1, 6 bases. In germline, CDR1 is SGHRS, CDR2 YFSETQ. The CDR3 is made up of 14 amino acids. The V end lost 2 bases, the J end lost 3 bases, and 8 bases lay between the germline ends.

The V gene is TRBV12-3 or TRBV12-4, the J gene TRBJ2-7, with 7 bases fitting TRBD1. This CDR3 is built from 13 residues. Trimming cost V 5 bases and J 6 bases; bases outside gene matches: 7. For the CDR3, the DNA is TGTGCCAGCAGTCGTTCAGACAGGGTCGAGCAGTACTTC. Protein product: CASSRSDRVEQYF.

CDR3 loop: CASSQDLGQGPWRELFF. The CDR3 nucleotides are TGTGCCAGCAGCCAAGATTTGGGACAGGGACCCTGGAGAGAGCTGTTTTTT. This chain uses TRBV14 with TRBJ2-2; TRBD1 matches 9 bases. Germline V gene lookup returns CDR1 SGHDN and CDR2 FVKESK. CDR3 length: 17 amino acids. Trimming cost V 0 bases and J 11 bases; bases outside gene matches: 13.

The rearrangement links TRBV2 to TRBJ2-1; a possible D gene is TRBD1 (6 bases). The CDR3 sequence is 15 residues long. V lost 5 bases to trimming and J lost 2 bases, with 13 bases between them. Germline V gene lookup returns CDR1 SNHLY and CDR2 FYNNEI. The CDR3 DNA sequence: TGTGCCAGCAGTCCGGGACACTTAACCTACAATGAGCAGTTCTTC. This sequence encodes CASSPGHLTYNEQFF.

This clone was counted a single time. The rearrangement links TRBV7-5 to TRBJ1-4; the D call TRBD1 from the table was never checked on the DNA. TRBV7-5 is noted as a pseudogene. The CDR3 sequence is 18 residues long. CDR3 sequence reads: CVRSPQGPPGATNEKLFF. For the CDR3, the DNA is TGTGTCAGAAGCCCCCAGGGGCCTCCCGGGGCAACTAATGAAAAACTGTTTTTT.

V gene TRBV6-4 combines with J gene TRBJ2-1; the match to TRBD2 covers 14 bases. Unmatched junction bases numbered 13, after V lost 2 bases and J lost 13 bases. The germline gives CDR1 MRHNA, CDR2 SNTAGT. The CDR3 consists of 17 residues. This CDR3 reads CASSDTARTSGGLTQFF. CDR3 DNA: TGTGCCAGCAGTGACACAGCCCGGACTAGCGGGGGGTTGACCCAGTTCTTC.

The V and J genes are TRBV7-6 and TRBJ1-2; 8 bases agree with TRBD1. Looked up from germline, CDR1 is SGHVS and CDR2 is FNYEAQ. The CDR3 loop spans 15 amino acids. Trimming took 4 bases from V and 3 from J; bases not matched to a gene: 7. This CDR3 is CASSSNRGIDYGYTF. The CDR3 DNA reads TGTGCCAGCAGCTCTAACAGGGGGATTGACTATGGCTACACCTTC.

The chain links TRBV5-4 to TRBJ2-6; unclear D gene. Deletions cut 4 bases from V and 1 base from J, with 15 bases between. Germline-derived CDR1 and CDR2 are SGHNT and YYREEE (reference sequence). The CDR3 has 17 amino acids. CDR3 DNA sequence: TGTGCCAGCAGCGTCCCGGGTTCCCCGTCTGGGGCCAACGTCCTGACTTTC. Protein sequence: CASSVPGSPSGANVLTF. The full variable domain, completed using reference TRBV5-4 and TRBJ2-6, is ETGVTQSPTHLIKTRGQQVTLRCSSQSGHNTVSWYQQALGQGPQFIFQYYREEENGRGNFPPRFSGLQFPNYSSELNVNALELDDSALYLCASSVPGSPSGANVLTFGAGSRLTVL.

In this sample, this clone turned up once. This chain connects TRBV27 to TRBJ2-5, with TRBD2 matching over 13 bases. Germline V gene data show CDR1 as MNHEY and CDR2 as SMNVEV (reference sequence). This CDR3 is built from 16 residues. Trimming removed 7 bases from V and 5 bases from J; junction bases left unmatched: 10. For the CDR3, the DNA is TGTGCCAGCACCCCACGACTAGCGGGGGGTTCGGAGACCCAGTACTTC. It translates to CASTPRLAGGSETQYF.

The chain carries TRBV5-4 and TRBJ2-7; TRBD1 matches 11 bases. The germline V gene encodes CDR1 SGHNT and CDR2 YYREEE (reference sequence). V dropped 2 bases and J dropped 2; count of bases not matched to a gene: 3. The CDR3 has 15 residues. The CDR3 loop reads CASSLEGQGAYEQYF. The CDR3 coding sequence is TGTGCCAGCAGCTTAGAGGGACAGGGGGCCTACGAGCAGTACTTC. The full variable domain, completed using reference TRBV5-4 and TRBJ2-7, is ETGVTQSPTHLIKTRGQQVTLRCSSQSGHNTVSWYQQALGQGPQFIFQYYREEENGRGNFPPRFSGLQFPNYSSELNVNALELDDSALYLCASSLEGQGAYEQYFGPGTRLTVT.

The chain combines TRBV2 with TRBJ2-3; 9 bases map to TRBD2. The CDR3 contains 16 residues. Germline CDR1 is SNHLY and CDR2 is FYNNEI. V dropped 4 bases and J dropped 0; count of bases not matched to a gene: 5. CDR3 DNA: TGTGCCAGCAGTGGGGGCGGGGGGGCGAGCACAGATACGCAGTATTTT. This codes for CASSGGGGASTDTQYF.